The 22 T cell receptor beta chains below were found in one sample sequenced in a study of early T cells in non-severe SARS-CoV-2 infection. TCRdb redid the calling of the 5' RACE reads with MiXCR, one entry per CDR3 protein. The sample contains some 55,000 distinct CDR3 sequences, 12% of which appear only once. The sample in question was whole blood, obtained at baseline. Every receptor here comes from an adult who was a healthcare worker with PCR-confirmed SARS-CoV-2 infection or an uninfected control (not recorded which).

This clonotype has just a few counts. Here the CDR3 reads CASSPPRTGDYEQYF. In DNA, the CDR3 is TGTGCCAGCTCACCACCCCGGACAGGAGACTACGAGCAGTACTTC. This chain joins TRBV18 and TRBJ2-7; 7 bases map to TRBD1. With V trimmed by 0 bases and J by 3 bases, 5 bases remained unmatched. Per germline, CDR1 KGHSH and CDR2 LQKENI. CDR3 length: 15 residues. The full variable domain, rest sourced from reference TRBV18 and TRBJ2-7, is NAGVMQNPRHLVRRRGQEARLRCSPMKGHSHVYWYRQLPEEGLKFMVYLQKENIIDESGMPKERFSAEFPKEGPSILRIQQVVRGDSAAYFCASSPPRTGDYEQYFGPGTRLTVT.

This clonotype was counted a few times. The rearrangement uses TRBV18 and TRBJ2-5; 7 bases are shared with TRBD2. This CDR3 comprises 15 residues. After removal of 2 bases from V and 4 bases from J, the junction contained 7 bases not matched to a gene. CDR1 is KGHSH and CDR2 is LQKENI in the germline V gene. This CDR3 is CASSPSGTTLETQYF. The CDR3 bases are TGTGCCAGCTCACCATCCGGGACTACACTAGAGACCCAGTACTTC.

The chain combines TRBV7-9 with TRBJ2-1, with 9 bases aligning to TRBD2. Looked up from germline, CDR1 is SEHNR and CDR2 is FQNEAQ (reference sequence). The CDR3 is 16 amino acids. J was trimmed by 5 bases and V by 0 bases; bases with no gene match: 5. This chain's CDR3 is CASSLASGRSDNEQFF. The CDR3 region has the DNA TGTGCCAGCAGCTTAGCTAGCGGGAGATCGGACAATGAGCAGTTCTTC.

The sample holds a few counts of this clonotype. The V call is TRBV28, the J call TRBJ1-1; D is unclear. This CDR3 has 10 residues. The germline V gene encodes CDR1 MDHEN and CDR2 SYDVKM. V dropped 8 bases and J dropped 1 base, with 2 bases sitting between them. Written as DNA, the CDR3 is TGTGCCAGCGGGAACACTGAAGCTTTCTTT. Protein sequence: CASGNTEAFF.

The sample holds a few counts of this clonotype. CDR3 in amino acids: CASSVANLVNEQFF. The CDR3 DNA reads TGTGCCAGCAGCGTAGCAAACCTAGTCAATGAGCAGTTCTTC. This chain connects TRBV11-2 to TRBJ2-1; D uncertain. Trimming cost V 5 bases and J 6 bases, with 14 bases left between them. CDR3 size: 14 residues. Germline CDR1 and CDR2: SGHAT and FQNNGV.

This CDR3 is CATTNRIYGYTF. CDR3 coding DNA: TGTGCCACCACCAACAGGATCTATGGCTACACCTTC. The J gene is TRBJ1-2, the V gene TRBV28, with D possibly being TRBD1 (5 bases). The CDR3 covers 12 residues. Germline V lookup: CDR1 MDHEN, CDR2 SYDVKM. V lost 10 bases and J lost 4, with 13 bases in between.

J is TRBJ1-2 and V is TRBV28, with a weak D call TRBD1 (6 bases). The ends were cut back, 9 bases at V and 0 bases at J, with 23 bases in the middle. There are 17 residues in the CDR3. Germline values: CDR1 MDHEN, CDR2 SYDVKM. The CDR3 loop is CASQEGGGNRPNYGYTF. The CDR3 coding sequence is TGTGCCAGTCAAGAGGGGGGTGGAAACCGACCTAACTATGGCTACACCTTC.

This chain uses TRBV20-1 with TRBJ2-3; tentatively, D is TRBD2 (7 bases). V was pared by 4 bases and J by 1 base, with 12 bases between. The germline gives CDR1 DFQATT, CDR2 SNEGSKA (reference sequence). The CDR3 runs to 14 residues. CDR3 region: CSAIQGGGTDTQYF. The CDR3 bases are TGCAGTGCTATACAGGGAGGGGGCACAGATACGCAGTATTTT.

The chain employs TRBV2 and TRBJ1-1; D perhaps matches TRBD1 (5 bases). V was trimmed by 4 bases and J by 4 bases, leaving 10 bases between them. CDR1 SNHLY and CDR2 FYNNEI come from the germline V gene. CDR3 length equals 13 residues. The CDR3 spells CASSGEGTTEAFF. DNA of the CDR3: TGTGCCAGCAGTGGGGAGGGGACCACTGAAGCTTTCTTT. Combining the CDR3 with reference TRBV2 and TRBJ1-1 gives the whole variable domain EPEVTQTPSHQVTQMGQEVILRCVPISNHLYFYWYRQILGQKVEFLVSFYNNEISEKSEIFDDQFSVERPDGSNFTLKIRSTKLEDSAMYFCASSGEGTTEAFFGQGTRLTVV.

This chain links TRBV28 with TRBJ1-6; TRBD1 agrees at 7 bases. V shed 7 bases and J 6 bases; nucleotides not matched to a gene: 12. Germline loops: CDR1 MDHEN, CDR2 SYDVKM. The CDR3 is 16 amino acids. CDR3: CASTPSLGQINSPLHF. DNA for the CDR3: TGTGCCAGCACCCCAAGCTTGGGACAGATTAATTCACCCCTCCACTTT.

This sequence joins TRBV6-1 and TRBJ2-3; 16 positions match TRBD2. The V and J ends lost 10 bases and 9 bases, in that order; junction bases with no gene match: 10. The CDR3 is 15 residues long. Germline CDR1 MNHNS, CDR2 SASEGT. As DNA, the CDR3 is TGTGCCACTCTGTCGGGACTAGCGGGAGGGAAGACGCAGTATTTT. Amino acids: CATLSGLAGGKTQYF.

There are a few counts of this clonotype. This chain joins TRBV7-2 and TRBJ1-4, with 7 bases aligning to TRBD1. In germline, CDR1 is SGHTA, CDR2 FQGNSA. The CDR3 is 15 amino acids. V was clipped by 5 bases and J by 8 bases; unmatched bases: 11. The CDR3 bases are TGTGCCAGCAGCCTAAACATAGACAGGGCCGAAAAACTGTTTTTT. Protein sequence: CASSLNIDRAEKLFF.

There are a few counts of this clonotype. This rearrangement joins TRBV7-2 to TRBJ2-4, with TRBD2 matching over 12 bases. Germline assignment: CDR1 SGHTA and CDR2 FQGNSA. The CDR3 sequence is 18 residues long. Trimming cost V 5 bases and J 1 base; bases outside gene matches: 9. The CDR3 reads CASSPLAGGPMAKNIQYF. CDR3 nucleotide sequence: TGTGCCAGCAGCCCCCTAGCGGGAGGGCCCATGGCCAAAAACATTCAGTACTTC.

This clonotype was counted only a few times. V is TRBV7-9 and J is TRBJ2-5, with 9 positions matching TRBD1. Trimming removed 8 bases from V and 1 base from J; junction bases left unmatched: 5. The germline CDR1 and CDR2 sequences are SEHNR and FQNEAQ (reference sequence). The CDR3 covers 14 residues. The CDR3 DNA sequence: TGTGCCAGCCTACAGGGGGCACCCCAAGAGACCCAGTACTTC. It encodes CASLQGAPQETQYF. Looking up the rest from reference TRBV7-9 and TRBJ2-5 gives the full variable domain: DTGVSQNPRHKITKRGQNVTFRCDPISEHNRLYWYRQTLGQGPEFLTYFQNEAQLEKSRLLSDRFSAERPKGSFSTLEIQRTEQGDSAMYLCASLQGAPQETQYFGPGTRLLVL.

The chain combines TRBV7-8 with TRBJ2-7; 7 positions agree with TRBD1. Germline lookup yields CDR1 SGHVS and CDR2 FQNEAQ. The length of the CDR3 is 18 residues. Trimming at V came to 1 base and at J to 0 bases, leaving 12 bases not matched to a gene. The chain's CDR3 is CASSLEALGQISSYEQYF. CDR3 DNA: TGTGCCAGCAGCTTAGAGGCCCTGGGACAGATTAGCTCCTACGAGCAGTACTTC. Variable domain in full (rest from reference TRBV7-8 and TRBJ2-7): GAGVSQSPRYKVAKRGQDVALRCDPISGHVSLFWYQQALGQGPEFLTYFQNEAQLDKSGLPSDRFFAERPEGSVSTLKIQRTQQEDSAVYLCASSLEALGQISSYEQYFGPGTRLTVT.

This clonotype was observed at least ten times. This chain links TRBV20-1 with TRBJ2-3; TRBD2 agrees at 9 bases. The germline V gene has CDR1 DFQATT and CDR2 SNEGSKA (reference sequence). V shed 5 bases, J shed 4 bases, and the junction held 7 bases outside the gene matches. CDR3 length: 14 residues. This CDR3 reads CSAFSGREADTQYF. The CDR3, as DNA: TGCAGTGCTTTTAGCGGGAGAGAAGCAGATACGCAGTATTTT.

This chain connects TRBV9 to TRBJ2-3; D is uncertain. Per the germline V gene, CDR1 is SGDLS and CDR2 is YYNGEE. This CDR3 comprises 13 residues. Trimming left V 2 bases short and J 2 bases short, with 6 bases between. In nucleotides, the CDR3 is TGTGCCAGCAGCGTTTTAGACACAGATACGCAGTATTTT. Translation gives CASSVLDTDTQYF.

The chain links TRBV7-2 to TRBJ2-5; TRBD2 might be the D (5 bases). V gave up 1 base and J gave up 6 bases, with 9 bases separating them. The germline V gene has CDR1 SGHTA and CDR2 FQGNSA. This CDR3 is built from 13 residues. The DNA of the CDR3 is TGTGCCAGCAGCTTAGATTCGGGGAAGACCCAGTACTTC. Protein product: CASSLDSGKTQYF.

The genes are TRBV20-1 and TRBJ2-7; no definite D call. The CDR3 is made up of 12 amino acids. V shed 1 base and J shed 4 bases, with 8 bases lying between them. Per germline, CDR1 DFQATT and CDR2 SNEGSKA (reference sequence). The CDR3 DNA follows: TGCAGTGCTAGAGTTAAGGGATACGAGCAGTACTTC. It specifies CSARVKGYEQYF.

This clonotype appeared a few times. CDR3 coding DNA: TGTGCCAGCAGCTTTCCCCTACCTAGCGATGAGCAGTTCTTC. Protein sequence: CASSFPLPSDEQFF. J is TRBJ2-1 and V is TRBV7-9, with a tentative D call TRBD2 (6 bases). V was clipped by 3 bases and J by 8 bases, with 14 bases between them. The V gene's germline CDR1 is SEHNR and CDR2 FQNEAQ (reference sequence). The CDR3 is 14 amino acids.

CDR3 sequence: CASSLYETGTTGELFF. CDR3 in DNA: TGTGCCAGCAGTTTGTATGAGACAGGGACCACCGGGGAGCTGTTTTTT. The V and J genes are TRBV28 and TRBJ2-2, with 7 positions matching TRBD1. V shed 3 bases, J shed 4 bases, and the junction held 8 bases outside the gene matches. The length of the CDR3 is 16 residues. CDR1 MDHEN and CDR2 SYDVKM come from the germline V gene.

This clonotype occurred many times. DNA of the CDR3: TGTGCCAGCAGCTTAGCGGCAGGATGGGGACCGATGGAAGCTTTCTTT. It is translated as CASSLAAGWGPMEAFF. This rearrangement joins TRBV11-2 to TRBJ1-1; D is perhaps TRBD1 (5 bases). The V gene's germline CDR1 is SGHAT and CDR2 FQNNGV. The CDR3 consists of 16 residues. V was cut by 1 base and J by 8 bases, with 20 bases left in between.